The table lists the clone carrying this TCR beta chain with a count of one. Generated by immunoSEQ multiplex PCR, the TCRdb table keeps only in-frame clones and is missing some. The table includes about 39,000 clones, about 70% detected once. The record originates from a study of cytotoxic CD8 clonotypes in ibrutinib-treated CLL. V was pared by 5 bases and J by 5 bases, with 15 bases between. The CDR3 is 14 residues long. Germline V gene data show CDR1 as SGHVS and CDR2 as FNYEAQ. The material was PBMCs, obtained at disease progression, from a patient treated with ibrutinib. This TCR was sampled from a human donor with chronic lymphocytic leukemia. The genes are TRBV7-6 and TRBJ2-5, with a weak D call TRBD1 (5 bases). CDR3 DNA: TGTGCCAGCAGCCCATGGGGCGCTCGGGAGACCCAGTACTTC. This gives the protein CASSPWGARETQYF.